This T cell receptor (beta chain) was identified during a study of CXCR3-negative and CXCR3-positive naive CD8 T cells. Study-level results: Comparably high diversity marked both naive subsets, whereas memory CD8+ cells had much lower diversity.

Naive CD8+ T cells showed CD45RO-CCR7+CD27+CD95-. UMI labels and 5' RACE were used to prepare the TRB cDNA libraries. TCRdb reprocessed the 5' RACE reads and stores each CDR3 protein as one record, lacking DNA. This sample's table has approximately 100,000 distinct CDR3 sequences. Germline V gene data show CDR1 as MGHDK and CDR2 as SYGVNS. The CDR3 contains 15 residues. A remark on this clonotype: Its antigen is not identified.

This sequence joins TRBV25-1 and TRBJ2-1. This clonotype was obtained from a human donor in good health. Some clones in this sample may be carry-over from other donors' samples. Sequences were obtained from naive CXCR3- CD8+ T cells from blood. As to subset: CD45RO-CCR7+CD27+CD95- naive CD8+ T cells lacking CXCR3 (TNR3-). CDR3: CASSEARGYDNEQFF.